The 31 T cell receptor beta chains listed next were all sequenced from one sample in a study of blood T cell repertoires in COVID-19. Sequencing was performed with immunoSEQ multiplex PCR; in TCRdb, only in-frame clones are kept and a portion is missing. The repertoire holds 15,000 to 20,000 clones, roughly four fifths seen once, with 21% in the top ten. Sequenced input: peripheral blood. Source of these receptors: a man aged 80 or over with active COVID-19.

The chain uses TRBV28 and TRBJ2-1, with TRBD2 as a possible D gene (5 bases). The CDR3 is 15 amino acids. The V and J ends lost 2 bases and 0 bases respectively, with 8 bases between them. From germline, CDR1 is MDHEN and CDR2 SYDVKM. The CDR3 bases are TGTGCCAGCAGTTTAACAGCGGCCTCCTACAATGAGCAGTTCTTC. Its protein product is CASSLTAASYNEQFF.

The chain has TRBV5-4 and TRBJ1-1; the D gene is possibly TRBD1 (6 bases). V lost 3 bases to trimming and J lost 9 bases, with 24 bases between them. CDR1 and CDR2 from the germline V gene are SGHNT and YYREEE (reference sequence). CDR3 size: 16 residues. The CDR3 region is CASSSLERGQRMQAFF. Here the CDR3 DNA reads TGTGCCAGCAGCTCCCTCGAGCGTGGACAGAGGATGCAAGCTTTCTTT.

The chain combines TRBV18 with TRBJ2-4; D is uncertain. The germline gives CDR1 KGHSH, CDR2 LQKENI. The CDR3 is 17 residues long. V lost 3 bases and J lost 0, with 15 bases in between. In DNA, the CDR3 is TGTGCCAGCTCACCCTCCTTCCTATCTCTAGCCAAAAACATTCAGTACTTC. Protein: CASSPSFLSLAKNIQYF.

The rearrangement joins TRBV18 to TRBJ2-1; D uncertain. The CDR3 length is 13 residues. Per germline, CDR1 KGHSH and CDR2 LQKENI. Between the trimmed V and J ends, which lost 2 bases and 4 bases, there was a span of 6 bases. The CDR3 DNA is TGTGCCAGCTCACCATCTGAGTACAATGAGCAGTTCTTC. Translating gives CASSPSEYNEQFF.

This clone was picked up one time. The V and J genes are TRBV7-8 and TRBJ2-7; 8 bases agree with TRBD2. This CDR3 contains 14 residues. Germline CDR1 reads SGHVS; CDR2 reads FQNEAQ. V gave up 3 bases and J gave up 2 bases; unmatched junction bases: 3. This CDR3 reads CASSFSGMTYEQYF. CDR3 nucleotide sequence: TGTGCCAGCAGCTTTAGCGGGATGACCTACGAGCAGTACTTC.

The chain combines TRBV27 with TRBJ2-5, with 9 positions matching TRBD2. With V trimmed by 3 bases and J by 4 bases, 6 bases remained unmatched. Germline CDR1 is MNHEY and CDR2 is SMNVEV (reference sequence). The CDR3 has 15 amino acids. CDR3 DNA: TGTGCCAGCAGTTTCGCCGGGACTAGCCTAGAGACCCAGTACTTC. This sequence encodes CASSFAGTSLETQYF.

A few counts support this clone. V gene TRBV6-5 combines with J gene TRBJ1-5, with 8 positions matching TRBD1. There are 14 residues in the CDR3. Germline trimming cut 6 bases from V and 4 bases from J; bases unmatched to any gene: 5. Per germline, CDR1 MNHEY and CDR2 SVGAGI. Here the CDR3 DNA reads TGTGCCAGCAGAAGGACAGGGCGTAATCAGCCCCAGCATTTT. This sequence encodes CASRRTGRNQPQHF.

V is TRBV19 and J is TRBJ1-5, with TRBD1 identical over 7 bases. The CDR3 sequence is 17 residues long. After removal of 4 bases from V and 3 bases from J, the junction contained 12 bases not matched to a gene. CDR1 and CDR2 from the germline V gene are LNHDA and SQIVND (reference sequence). The CDR3 protein is CASSKDSGTAINQPQHF. The CDR3 DNA reads TGTGCCAGTAGTAAGGATTCGGGGACAGCGATCAATCAGCCCCAGCATTTT. The variable domain in full, completed from reference TRBV19 and TRBJ1-5, reads DGGITQSPKYLFRKEGQNVTLSCEQNLNHDAMYWYRQDPGQGLRLIYYSQIVNDFQKGDIAEGYSVSREKKESFPLTVTSAQKNPTAFYLCASSKDSGTAINQPQHFGDGTRLSIL.

This clone has just one count. This chain connects TRBV7-6 to TRBJ2-5, with D possibly TRBD1 on 5 matching bases. Germline V gives CDR1 SGHVS, CDR2 FNYEAQ. V lost 3 bases and J lost 3, with 8 bases in between. The CDR3 covers 13 residues. This chain's CDR3 is CASSLSGKETQYF. CDR3 coding DNA: TGTGCCAGCAGCTTGTCAGGGAAAGAGACCCAGTACTTC.

The chain employs TRBV9 and TRBJ1-2; 7 nucleotides match TRBD1. V gave up 0 bases and J gave up 8 bases; unmatched junction bases: 10. CDR1 SGDLS and CDR2 YYNGEE come from the germline V gene. There are 15 residues in the CDR3. The CDR3 region is CASSVASTGLGGYTF. CDR3 bases: TGTGCCAGCAGCGTAGCTTCGACAGGGTTGGGCGGCTACACCTTC.

This chain's CDR3 is CASSSGTSGDYETQYF. The CDR3 DNA is TGTGCCAGCAGCTCCGGGACTAGCGGAGACTACGAGACCCAGTACTTC. The J gene is TRBJ2-5, the V gene TRBV5-8; 11 bases are shared with TRBD2. The CDR3 has 16 residues. Germline CDR1 is SGHTS and CDR2 is YDEGEE. The junction had 9 bases not matched to a gene; V was cut back by 3 bases and J by 5 bases.

The gene calls are TRBV2 and TRBJ2-5; D is unresolved. There are 15 residues in the CDR3. The V gene's germline CDR1 is SNHLY and CDR2 FYNNEI. The V and J ends lost 6 bases and 2 bases respectively, with 16 bases between them. CDR3 DNA sequence: TGTGCCAGCAGGCCCTCTCCAGGCAGTCAAGAGACCCAGTACTTC. Translation: CASRPSPGSQETQYF.

This sequence joins TRBV27 and TRBJ2-7; D is possibly TRBD2 (7 bases). Looked up from germline, CDR1 is MNHEY and CDR2 is SMNVEV (reference sequence). V was cut by 3 bases and J by 7 bases, with 13 bases left in between. CDR3 length: 13 residues. The chain's CDR3 is CASSLWGGREQYF. CDR3 DNA sequence: TGTGCCAGCAGTTTGTGGGGGGGCCGGGAGCAGTACTTC.

The genes are TRBV27 and TRBJ2-6, with 9 positions matching TRBD1. The CDR3 spans 17 residues. V lost 6 bases and J lost 3; bases outside the gene matches: 9. Germline assignment: CDR1 MNHEY and CDR2 SMNVEV (reference sequence). CDR3: CASSPVGTGYGANVLTF. The CDR3 coding sequence is TGTGCCAGCAGCCCTGTGGGGACAGGGTATGGGGCCAACGTCCTGACTTTC. Full variable domain (rest looked up from reference TRBV27 and TRBJ2-6): EAQVTQNPRYLITVTGKKLTVTCSQNMNHEYMSWYRQDPGLGLRQIYYSMNVEVTDKGDVPEGYKVSRKEKRNFPLILESPSPNQTSLYFCASSPVGTGYGANVLTFGAGSRLTVL.

The chain couples TRBV6-2 or TRBV6-3 to TRBJ2-3, with 7 bases identical to TRBD2. V lost 5 bases and J lost 4; bases outside the gene matches: 9. The CDR3 covers 15 residues. Germline CDR1 MNHEY, CDR2 SVGEGT. DNA for the CDR3: TGTGCCAGCAGTCCCGGACTAGTCAGGCCAGATACGCAGTATTTT. The encoded protein is CASSPGLVRPDTQYF.

The V gene is TRBV28, the J gene TRBJ2-1, with TRBD2 as a possible D gene (5 bases). The CDR3 covers 15 residues. The V gene's germline CDR1 is MDHEN and CDR2 SYDVKM. Deletions cut 4 bases from V and 6 bases from J, with 16 bases between. Written as DNA, the CDR3 is TGTGCCAGCAGTTCGGTTGGTCTAGCCAGCAATGAGCAGTTCTTC. This translates into CASSSVGLASNEQFF.

V usage is TRBV5-1 and J usage is TRBJ1-4; D unresolved. Deletions cut 1 base from V and 10 bases from J, with 14 bases between. The CDR3 contains 14 residues. CDR1 SGHRS and CDR2 YFSETQ come from the germline V gene. The CDR3 DNA reads as TGCGCCAGCAGCTTGCCCCGCCAGGTTGGAAAACTGTTTTTT. Its translation is CASSLPRQVGKLFF. The variable domain in full, completed from reference TRBV5-1 and TRBJ1-4, reads KAGVTQTPRYLIKTRGQQVTLSCSPISGHRSVSWYQQTPGQGLQFLFEYFSETQRNKGNFPGRFSGRQFSNSRSEMNVSTLELGDSALYLCASSLPRQVGKLFFGSGTQLSVL.

The count of this clone is one. The CDR3 is CASSTSGQGNQPQHF. For the CDR3, the DNA is TGTGCCAGCAGTACCTCCGGACAGGGCAATCAGCCCCAGCATTTT. The genes are TRBV28 and TRBJ1-5, with TRBD1 matching 7 bases. Trimming removed 5 bases from V and 2 bases from J; junction bases left unmatched: 6. The CDR3 has 15 amino acids. Germline values: CDR1 MDHEN, CDR2 SYDVKM.

Remarks on this clone: Different DNA sequences within this sample yield the same CDR3. The V gene is TRBV6-2 or TRBV6-3, the J gene TRBJ2-7; TRBD2 might be the D (6 bases). Trimming took 4 bases from V and 2 from J, leaving 21 bases between them. CDR1 is MNHEY, CDR2 SVGEGT, per germline. The CDR3 is 17 residues long. In DNA, the CDR3 is TGTGCCAGCAGTTCCCTTACGTCCCGCGGGAACACCTACGAGCAGTACTTC. Its translation is CASSSLTSRGNTYEQYF.

The rearrangement joins TRBV7-2 to TRBJ2-7; D gene ambiguous. V was shortened by 2 bases and J by 3 bases, with 11 bases between the two germline ends. There are 14 residues in the CDR3. CDR1 is SGHTA and CDR2 is FQGNSA in the germline V gene. CDR3 in amino acids: CASSLRLRYYEQYF. CDR3 DNA: TGTGCCAGCAGCTTACGACTTCGCTACTACGAGCAGTACTTC.

The table lists this clone with a few counts. The rearrangement joins TRBV4-1 to TRBJ1-2; tentative D call: TRBD1 (6 bases). This CDR3 has 13 amino acids. CDR1 MGHRA and CDR2 YSYEKL come from the germline V gene. Between the trimmed V and J ends, which lost 0 bases and 8 bases, there was a span of 10 bases. CDR3: CASSQEGAQGYTF. In DNA, the CDR3 is TGCGCCAGCAGCCAAGAGGGGGCGCAGGGCTACACCTTC.

This chain joins TRBV27 and TRBJ2-3; 10 positions match TRBD2. The CDR3 length is 15 residues. V trimming: 5 bases; J trimming: 3 bases; junction bases outside the gene matches: 5. The germline V gene encodes CDR1 MNHEY and CDR2 SMNVEV (reference sequence). The CDR3 protein is CASSEASGRTDTQYF. Written as DNA, the CDR3 is TGTGCCAGCAGTGAAGCTAGCGGGAGAACAGATACGCAGTATTTT.

CDR3 amino acids: CASSSTGLSTEAFF. As DNA, the CDR3 is TGTGCCAGCAGCTCCACAGGGTTGAGCACTGAAGCTTTCTTT. The chain joins TRBV7-9 to TRBJ1-1; D perhaps matches TRBD1 (6 bases). CDR1 and CDR2 from the germline V gene are SEHNR and FQNEAQ (reference sequence). With 4 bases removed from V and 4 bases from J, the gap between germline ends came to 13 bases. The CDR3 consists of 14 residues. Using reference TRBV7-9 and TRBJ1-1 for the parts outside the CDR3, the full variable domain is DTGVSQNPRHKITKRGQNVTFRCDPISEHNRLYWYRQTLGQGPEFLTYFQNEAQLEKSRLLSDRFSAERPKGSFSTLEIQRTEQGDSAMYLCASSSTGLSTEAFFGQGTRLTVV.

The CDR3 sequence is CASRPSGRAGFYNEQFF. The DNA for the CDR3 is TGTGCCAGCAGGCCTAGCGGGAGGGCCGGGTTCTACAATGAGCAGTTCTTC. This chain joins TRBV7-8 and TRBJ2-1; 12 nucleotides agree with TRBD2. V dropped 6 bases and J dropped 3; count of bases not matched to a gene: 9. Germline V lookup: CDR1 SGHVS, CDR2 FQNEAQ. The CDR3 sequence is 17 residues long. Based on the CDR3 plus reference TRBV7-8 and TRBJ2-1, the full variable domain is GAGVSQSPRYKVAKRGQDVALRCDPISGHVSLFWYQQALGQGPEFLTYFQNEAQLDKSGLPSDRFFAERPEGSVSTLKIQRTQQEDSAVYLCASRPSGRAGFYNEQFFGPGTRLTVL.

The chain carries TRBV6-5 and TRBJ2-7; 10 nucleotides agree with TRBD1. Germline V gene sequence: CDR1 MNHEY, CDR2 SVGAGI. The trim removed 5 bases at V and 3 bases at J, leaving 4 bases unmatched. The CDR3 totals 14 residues. This CDR3 is CASSPWDRGYEQYF. The DNA for the CDR3 is TGTGCCAGCAGTCCTTGGGACAGGGGCTACGAGCAGTACTTC.

The chain is built from TRBV19 and TRBJ2-2, with a weak D call TRBD2 (6 bases). Trimming pared 5 bases from V and 2 bases from J, leaving 15 bases between. Germline V gene lookup returns CDR1 LNHDA and CDR2 SQIVND (reference sequence). CDR3 length: 16 residues. CDR3 nucleotides: TGTGCCAGTAGTCCGGGGGACCGACTAAACACCGGGGAGCTGTTTTTT. Translation gives CASSPGDRLNTGELFF. Filled out from reference TRBV19 and TRBJ2-2, the complete variable domain reads DGGITQSPKYLFRKEGQNVTLSCEQNLNHDAMYWYRQDPGQGLRLIYYSQIVNDFQKGDIAEGYSVSREKKESFPLTVTSAQKNPTAFYLCASSPGDRLNTGELFFGEGSRLTVL.

The chain uses TRBV7-9 and TRBJ2-3; D might be TRBD2 (5 bases). This CDR3 is 15 amino acids long. Germline CDR1 and CDR2: SEHNR and FQNEAQ (reference sequence). V was cut by 2 bases and J by 2 bases, with 11 bases left in between. CDR3 residues: CASSLRAAATDTQYF. The CDR3 DNA reads as TGTGCCAGCAGCTTAAGAGCGGCCGCCACAGATACGCAGTATTTT.

The chain is built from TRBV30 and TRBJ1-2, with D perhaps TRBD1 (6 bases). Per the germline V gene, CDR1 is GTSNPN and CDR2 is SVGIG (reference sequence). Deletions cut 0 bases from V and 8 bases from J, with 13 bases between. The CDR3 runs to 13 residues. The CDR3 here is CAWSVGGAQGYTF. CDR3 bases: TGTGCCTGGAGTGTAGGGGGGGCTCAAGGCTACACCTTC.

The gene calls are TRBV6-5 and TRBJ2-1; 7 positions agree with TRBD2. Trimming removed 0 bases from V and 1 base from J; junction bases left unmatched: 0. The germline V gene encodes CDR1 MNHEY and CDR2 SVGAGI. This CDR3 has 15 amino acids. The CDR3 nucleotides are TGTGCCAGCAGTTACTCGCGGGGGTCCTACAATGAGCAGTTCTTC. It is translated as CASSYSRGSYNEQFF.

The genes are TRBV29-1 and TRBJ2-7; 11 bases are a match to TRBD1. The CDR3 covers 14 residues. J gave up 4 bases and V 4 bases, and 6 bases lay outside the gene matches. Germline V lookup: CDR1 SQVTM, CDR2 ANQGSEA. The CDR3 is CSVGDRGAGYEQYF. In nucleotides, the CDR3 is TGCAGCGTTGGGGACAGGGGGGCCGGGTACGAGCAGTACTTC.

The J gene is TRBJ1-5, the V gene TRBV6-6; 8 bases agree with TRBD1. The length of the CDR3 is 15 residues. V lost 6 bases to trimming and J lost 9 bases; unmatched junction nucleotides: 13. The germline V gene encodes CDR1 MNHNY and CDR2 SVGAGI (reference sequence). The CDR3 region has the DNA TGTGCCAGCAGGACGGACAGGGAGGCTGTGGGGCCCCAGCATTTT. It codes for CASRTDREAVGPQHF.